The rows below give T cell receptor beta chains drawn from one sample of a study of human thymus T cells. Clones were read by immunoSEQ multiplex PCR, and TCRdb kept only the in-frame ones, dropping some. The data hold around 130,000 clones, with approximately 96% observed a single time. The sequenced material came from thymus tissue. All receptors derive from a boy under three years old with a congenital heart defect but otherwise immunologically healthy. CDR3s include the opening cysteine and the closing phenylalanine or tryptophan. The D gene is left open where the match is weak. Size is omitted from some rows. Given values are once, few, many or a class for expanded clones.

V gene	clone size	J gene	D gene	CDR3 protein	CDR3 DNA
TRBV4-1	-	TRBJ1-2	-	CASRLGPRNYGYTF	TGCGCCAGCAGACTAGGACCGCGTAACTATGGCTACACCTTC
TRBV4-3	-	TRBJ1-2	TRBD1	CASSHLTGANYGYTF	TGCGCCAGCAGCCACCTGACAGGGGCCAACTATGGCTACACCTTC
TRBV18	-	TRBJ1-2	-	CASSPSNGRSRYGYTF	TGTGCCAGCTCACCCTCAAACGGACGGAGCCGATATGGCTACACCTTC
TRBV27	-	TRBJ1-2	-	CASSPTNRVERYGYTF	TGTGCCAGCAGCCCAACTAACAGGGTAGAGCGCTATGGCTACACCTTC
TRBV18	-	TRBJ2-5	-	CASSPRTVQETQYF	TGTGCCAGCTCACCAAGGACAGTTCAAGAGACCCAGTACTTC
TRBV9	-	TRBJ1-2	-	CASSGDIHYGYTF	TGTGCCAGCAGCGGGGACATCCACTATGGCTACACCTTC
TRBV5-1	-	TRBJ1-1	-	CASSRQDLPEAFF	TGCGCCAGCAGCCGGCAGGATTTACCTGAAGCTTTCTTT
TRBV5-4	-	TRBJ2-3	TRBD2	CASSFISGGSFTDTQYF	TGTGCCAGCAGCTTTATCAGCGGGGGGTCCTTCACAGATACGCAGTATTTT
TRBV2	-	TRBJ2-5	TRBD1	CASSEAGQQETQYF	TGTGCCAGCAGTGAAGCGGGACAGCAAGAGACCCAGTACTTC
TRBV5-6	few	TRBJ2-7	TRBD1	CASSFSDRGNYEQYF	TGTGCCAGCAGCTTTTCGGACAGGGGGAACTACGAGCAGTACTTC
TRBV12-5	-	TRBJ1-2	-	CASGLAPTGLGGYTF	TGTGCTAGTGGTTTGGCACCCACAGGGCTGGGTGGCTACACCTTC
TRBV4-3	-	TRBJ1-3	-	CASSHLSGTGNTIYF	TGCGCCAGCAGCCATCTTAGCGGTACTGGAAACACCATATATTTT
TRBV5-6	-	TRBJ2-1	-	CASSLTGGNEQFF	TGTGCCAGCAGCTTGACAGGCGGGAATGAGCAGTTCTTC
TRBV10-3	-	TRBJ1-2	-	CAISDTGRGVPNYGYTF	TGTGCCATCAGTGATACGGGTAGGGGAGTCCCTAACTATGGCTACACCTTC
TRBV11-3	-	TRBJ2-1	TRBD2	CASSFGTSLLNEQFF	TGTGCCAGCAGCTTTGGGACTAGCTTACTCAATGAGCAGTTCTTC
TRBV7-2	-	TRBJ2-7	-	CASSSTWYEQYF	TGTGCCAGCAGCTCCACCTGGTACGAGCAGTACTTC
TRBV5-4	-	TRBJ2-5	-	CASSLANGRGRRETQYF	TGTGCCAGCAGCTTGGCCAATGGGAGGGGGCGGAGAGAGACCCAGTACTTC
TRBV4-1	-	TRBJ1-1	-	CASSQEPGLNTEAFF	TGCGCCAGCAGCCAGGAGCCGGGTTTGAACACTGAAGCTTTCTTT
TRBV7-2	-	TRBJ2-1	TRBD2	CASSSSGGLNNEQFF	TGTGCCAGCAGTTCTAGCGGGGGGCTGAACAATGAGCAGTTCTTC
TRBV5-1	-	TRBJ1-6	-	CASSLGPPERFSPLHF	TGCGCCAGCAGCTTGGGGCCACCAGAACGCTTTTCACCCCTCCACTTT
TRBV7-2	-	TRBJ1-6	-	CASSLEGRGHSPLHF	TGTGCCAGCAGCTTAGAAGGTAGGGGCCATTCACCCCTCCACTTT
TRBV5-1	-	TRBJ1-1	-	CASSPEWAKGTEAFF	TGCGCCAGCAGCCCAGAGTGGGCTAAAGGCACTGAAGCTTTCTTT
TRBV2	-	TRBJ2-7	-	CASLESPYEQYF	TGTGCCAGCCTTGAAAGTCCCTACGAGCAGTACTTC
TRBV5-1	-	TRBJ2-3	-	CASSLGGDSTDTQYF	TGCGCCAGCAGCTTGGGCGGGGACTCCACAGATACGCAGTATTTT
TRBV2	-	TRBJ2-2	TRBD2	CASQPSGWGTGELFF	TGTGCCAGCCAGCCTAGCGGGTGGGGCACCGGGGAGCTGTTTTTT
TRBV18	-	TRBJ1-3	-	CASSPNPGPGNTIYF	TGTGCCAGCTCACCTAATCCGGGACCTGGAAACACCATATATTTT
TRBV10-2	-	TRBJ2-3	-	CASTVRDDTDTQYF	TGCGCCAGCACCGTCAGGGATGACACAGATACGCAGTATTTT
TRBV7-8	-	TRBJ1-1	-	CASSLGVALLFEAFF	TGTGCCAGCAGCTTAGGTGTCGCACTCCTCTTTGAAGCTTTCTTT
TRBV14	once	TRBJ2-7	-	CASSRAGRPYEQYF	TGTGCCAGCAGCCGCGCGGGTCGACCCTACGAGCAGTACTTC
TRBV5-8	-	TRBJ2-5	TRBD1	CASKSTGGETQYF	TGTGCCAGCAAATCCACAGGGGGGGAGACCCAGTACTTC
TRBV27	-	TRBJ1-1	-	CASSLKWGDTEAFF	TGTGCCAGCAGTTTAAAGTGGGGGGACACTGAAGCTTTCTTT
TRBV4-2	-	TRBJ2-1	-	CASSQARPDHNEQFF	TGTGCCAGCAGCCAAGCCCGACCAGACCACAATGAGCAGTTCTTC
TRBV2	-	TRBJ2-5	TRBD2	CASSEASGGPETQYF	TGTGCCAGCAGTGAAGCTAGCGGGGGGCCAGAGACCCAGTACTTC
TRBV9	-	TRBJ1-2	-	CASSYPPFDGYTF	TGTGCCAGCAGCTACCCACCTTTCGATGGCTACACCTTC
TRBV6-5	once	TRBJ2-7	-	CASILRTEIYEQYF	TGTGCCAGCATCCTCAGGACAGAGATCTACGAGCAGTACTTC
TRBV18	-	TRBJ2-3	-	CASSPPADTQYF	TGTGCCAGCTCACCACCGGCAGATACGCAGTATTTT
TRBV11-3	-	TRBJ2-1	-	CASSLSNWFF	TGTGCCAGCAGCTTAAGTAACTGGTTCTTC
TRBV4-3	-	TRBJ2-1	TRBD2	CASSQASGGAYTRSYNEQFF	TGCGCCAGCAGCCAAGCTAGCGGGGGGGCCTATACACGCTCCTACAATGAGCAGTTCTTC
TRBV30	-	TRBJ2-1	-	CAWSDPHNEQFF	TGTGCCTGGAGTGACCCCCACAATGAGCAGTTCTTC
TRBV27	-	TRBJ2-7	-	CASSFRRVSYEQYF	TGTGCCAGCAGTTTTCGGAGGGTTTCCTACGAGCAGTACTTC
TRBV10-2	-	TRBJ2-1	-	CASVWKGKRAQFF	TGCGCCAGCGTCTGGAAAGGCAAGCGAGCGCAGTTCTTC
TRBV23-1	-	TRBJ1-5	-	CASSQSSGTEEEPQHF	TGCGCCAGCAGTCAATCCTCCGGGACCGAGGAAGAGCCCCAGCATTTT
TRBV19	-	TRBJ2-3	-	CASSIGLFTDTQYF	TGTGCCAGTAGTATAGGACTATTCACAGATACGCAGTATTTT
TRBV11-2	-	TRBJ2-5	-	CASSLEGQRETQYF	TGTGCCAGCAGCTTGGAAGGTCAGCGTGAGACCCAGTACTTC
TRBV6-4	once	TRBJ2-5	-	CASSRDFLQETQYF	TGTGCCAGCAGCAGGGACTTCTTACAAGAGACCCAGTACTTC
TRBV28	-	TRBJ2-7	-	CASSLRGSYEQYF	TGTGCCAGCAGTTTAAGGGGCAGCTACGAGCAGTACTTC
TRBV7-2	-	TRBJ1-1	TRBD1	CASSPTGGEDTEAFF	TGTGCCAGCAGTCCAACAGGGGGCGAGGACACTGAAGCTTTCTTT